This T cell receptor (beta chain) stems from a study of cytomegalovirus exposure and HLA in healthy donors. In the PCR, 60 Vbeta and 13 Jbeta primers were used. Clones were read by immunoSEQ multiplex PCR, and TCRdb kept only the in-frame ones, dropping some. The sample includes 150,000 or so clones, 75% to 80% of them seen just once. Findings and limits, study-wide: Later analysis identified 16,951 TCR beta sequences associated with HLA alleles, using a false discovery rate threshold of 0.05.

With regard to this clone: Its antigen remains unidentified.

This receptor was identified in a man between 40 and 49 years old in good health and CMV-seropositive. Sequencing was carried out using PBMCs.

CDR3 DNA: TGTGCCAGCAGCGCTCGGGTGGTAGAGAGCGAGCAGTACTTC. Protein: CASSARVVESEQYF. The genes are TRBV9 and TRBJ2-7; D is uncertain. There are 14 residues in the CDR3. Germline loops: CDR1 SGDLS, CDR2 YYNGEE. V was cut by 3 bases and J by 6 bases, with 16 bases left in between.